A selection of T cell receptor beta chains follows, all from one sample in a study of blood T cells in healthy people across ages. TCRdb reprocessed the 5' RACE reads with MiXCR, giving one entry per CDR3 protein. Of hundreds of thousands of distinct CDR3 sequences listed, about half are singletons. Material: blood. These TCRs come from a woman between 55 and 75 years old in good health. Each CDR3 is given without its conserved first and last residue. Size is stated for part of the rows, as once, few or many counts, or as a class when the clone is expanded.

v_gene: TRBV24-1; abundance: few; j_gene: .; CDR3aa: ATGGTAYEQY
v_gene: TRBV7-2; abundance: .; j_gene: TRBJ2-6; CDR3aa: ASSLGPTGAGANVLT
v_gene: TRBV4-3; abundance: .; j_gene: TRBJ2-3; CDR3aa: ASSQDTGGTDTQY
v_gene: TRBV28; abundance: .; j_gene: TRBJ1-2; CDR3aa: ASSPLSGGDYGYT
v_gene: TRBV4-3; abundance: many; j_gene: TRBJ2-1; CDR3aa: ASSRQLAGGINEQF
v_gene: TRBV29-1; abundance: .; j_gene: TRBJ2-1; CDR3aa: SVEPGTSGNNEQF
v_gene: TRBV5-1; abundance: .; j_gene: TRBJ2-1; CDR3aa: ASSFGTTYNEQF
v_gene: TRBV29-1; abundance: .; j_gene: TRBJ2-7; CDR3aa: SVLGQARSYEQY
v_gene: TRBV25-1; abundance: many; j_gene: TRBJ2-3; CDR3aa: ASSARLSTDTQY
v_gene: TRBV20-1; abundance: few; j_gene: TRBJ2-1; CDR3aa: SAIARMGSYNEQF
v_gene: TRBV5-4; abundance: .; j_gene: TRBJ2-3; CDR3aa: ASSRDFKSTDTQY
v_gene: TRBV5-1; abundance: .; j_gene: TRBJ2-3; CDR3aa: ASSRLASSTDTQY
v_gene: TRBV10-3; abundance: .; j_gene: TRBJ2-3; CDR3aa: AIGYEVAGATDTQY
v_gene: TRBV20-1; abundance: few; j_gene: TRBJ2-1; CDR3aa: SAREPHGNEQF
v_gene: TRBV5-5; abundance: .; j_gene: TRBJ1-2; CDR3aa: ASSFYPGMVYGYT
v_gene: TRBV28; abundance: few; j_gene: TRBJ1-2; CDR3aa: ASSEAGTGKGYT
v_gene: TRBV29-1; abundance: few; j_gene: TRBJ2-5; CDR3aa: SVEWGTSQETQY
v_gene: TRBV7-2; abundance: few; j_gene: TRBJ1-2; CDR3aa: ASSAGTGSLGYT
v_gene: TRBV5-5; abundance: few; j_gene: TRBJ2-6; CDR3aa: ASSSRDLTNVLT
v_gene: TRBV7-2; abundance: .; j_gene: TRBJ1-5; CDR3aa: ASSSQGGSNQPQH
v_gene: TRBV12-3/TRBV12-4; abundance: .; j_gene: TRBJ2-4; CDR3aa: ASSGTSGRAFEQY
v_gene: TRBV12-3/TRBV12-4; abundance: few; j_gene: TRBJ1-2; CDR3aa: ASSLNTAGYT
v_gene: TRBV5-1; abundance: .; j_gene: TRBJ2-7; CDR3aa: ASSLVQGAREQY
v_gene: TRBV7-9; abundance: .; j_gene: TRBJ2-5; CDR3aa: ASSGKGLGETQY
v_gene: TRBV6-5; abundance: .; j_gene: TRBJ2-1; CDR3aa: ASSRPTGSYNEQF
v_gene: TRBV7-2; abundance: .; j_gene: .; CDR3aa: ASTLDRAVETQY
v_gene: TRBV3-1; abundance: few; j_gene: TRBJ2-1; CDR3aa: ASSQMSGATNEQF